This T cell receptor beta chain comes out of a study of T cells in Graves' hyperthyroidism and ophthalmopathy. The germline V gene has CDR1 LNHDA and CDR2 SQIVND (reference sequence). V dropped 2 bases and J dropped 1 base, with 8 bases sitting between them. The CDR3 is 14 amino acids. RNA transcripts served as the template for amplifying TCR beta CDR3 regions. A first-round RT-PCR of the TCR CDR3 used the HTBI primer set. From the multiplex PCR reads, TCRdb called clonotypes with MiXCR, one entry per CDR3 protein. The repertoire holds some 600,000 distinct CDR3 sequences, with more than 11% as singletons. On this clonotype: The target antigen is unknown.

Points from the study as a whole: Blood also showed most of the thyroid clonotypes that were expanded above 0.001.

The sequence derives from a woman aged 25 to 39 with Graves' hyperthyroidism that later progressed to Graves' ophthalmopathy. The rearrangement uses TRBV19 and TRBJ2-5, with D tentatively TRBD1 or TRBD2 (5 bases each). The specimen sequenced was blood. Here the CDR3 reads CASSIIGAQETQYF. In DNA, the CDR3 is TGTGCCAGTAGTATAATCGGGGCCCAAGAGACCCAGTACTTC.